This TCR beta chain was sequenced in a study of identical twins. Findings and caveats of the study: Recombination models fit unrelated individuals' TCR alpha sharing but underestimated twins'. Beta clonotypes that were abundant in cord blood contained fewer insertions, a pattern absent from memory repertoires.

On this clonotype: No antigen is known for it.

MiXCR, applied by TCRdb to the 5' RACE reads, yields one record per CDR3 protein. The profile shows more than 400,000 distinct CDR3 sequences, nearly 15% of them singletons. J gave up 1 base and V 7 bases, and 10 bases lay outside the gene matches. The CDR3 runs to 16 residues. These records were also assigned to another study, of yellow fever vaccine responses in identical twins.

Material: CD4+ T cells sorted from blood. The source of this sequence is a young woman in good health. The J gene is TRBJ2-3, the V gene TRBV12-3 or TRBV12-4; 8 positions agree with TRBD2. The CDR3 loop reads CASTNRGGRGTDTQYF. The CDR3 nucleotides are TGTGCCAGCACAAATCGGGGGGGCCGGGGCACAGATACGCAGTATTTT.